Included here is one T cell receptor (beta chain) sequence, with context. The antigen is undetermined. One end of the junction is discordant with germline, which a read error may explain. Germline V lookup: CDR1 LGHNA, CDR2 YSLEER. The CDR3 runs to 13 residues. This entry belongs to a study of molecular identifiers for immune sequencing clone quantification. Study results and caveats: Detectable among roughly 1 million naive cells, according to reports, was Jurkat TCR RNA spiked in from one cell.

For bulk TCR libraries, previously described methods and listed TCR primers were used. TCRdb reprocessed the PCR reads with MiXCR, giving one entry per CDR3 protein. Here the sample spans approximately 40,000 distinct CDR3 sequences, 24% being singletons. The sequence derives from a human donor in good health. Some libraries in this study had Jurkat cell RNA spiked in. This chain connects TRBV4-3 to TRBJ2-3; D is undetermined. Material for sequencing was naive CD8+ T cells from blood, with Jurkat cell RNA spiked in. The subset: FACS-sorted CD8+CD4-CCR7+CD45RA+ naive T cells. CDR3 amino acids: CASSRGTTDTQYF. The CDR3 DNA reads TGCGCCAGCAGCCGAGGAACCACAGACACGCAGTATTTT.